The source of this TCR beta chain is a study of blood T cells in healthy people across ages. Notes on the study in general: As naive T cell percentage varied, TCR beta diversity correlated strongly with it.

A remark on this clonotype: Its antigen is unknown.

Germline-derived CDR1 and CDR2 are SGHTA and FQGNSA. V was pared by 1 base and J by 9 bases, with 5 bases of the junction left unmatched. The CDR3 has 14 amino acids. A second 7 to 11 cycle PCR used barcoded and J-beta primers. MiXCR, applied by TCRdb to the 5' RACE reads, yields one record per CDR3 protein. The sample carries roughly 680,000 distinct CDR3 sequences, about half recorded once. Sequencing used blood. The TCR originated in a woman aged 55-75 years in good health. This rearrangement joins TRBV7-2 to TRBJ2-1; 8 positions match TRBD2. The CDR3 nucleotides read TGTGCCAGCAGCTTAGATAGCGGGATCGCTGAGCAGTTCTTC. This sequence encodes CASSLDSGIAEQFF.